This T cell receptor beta chain was retrieved from a study of cytomegalovirus exposure and HLA in healthy donors. Of note for this clone: What it binds is not known.

Germline V CDR1 and CDR2: MNHEY, SMNVEV (reference sequence). This CDR3 contains 15 residues. V was pared by 3 bases and J by 5 bases, with 7 bases of the junction left unmatched. It was with 60 Vbeta and 13 Jbeta primers that the PCR ran. Clones were sequenced by immunoSEQ multiplex PCR, and TCRdb holds only the in-frame ones, with some missing. The sample includes some 150,000 clones, around 77% of them seen just once. Study findings and constraints: Later analysis associated a missense DCLRE1C variant with TCR beta V- and J-gene trimming. According to the study, around 160 TCR beta chains were cytomegalovirus-associated. Available immune exposure information was restricted to CMV serostatus only.

The chain employs TRBV27 and TRBJ2-3, with 8 bases identical to TRBD2. The TCR originated in a man under 40 in good health and CMV-seropositive. Material for sequencing was PBMCs. The CDR3: CASSFSGLGGDTQYF. In DNA form, the CDR3 reads TGTGCCAGCAGTTTCTCGGGACTAGGTGGAGATACGCAGTATTTT.